Detailed here is one T cell receptor beta chain. Its antigen is not known. This record comes from a study of graft-versus-host responses after intestinal transplantation. Study-level background: Multivisceral, liver-intestinal, or isolated intestinal grafts were transplanted into recipients. Points from the study as a whole: Recipient marrow held GvH clones, some first seen in ileum or blood. Allografts carried high graft-versus-host to host-versus-graft clonal ratios in patients having graft-donor T cell macrochimerism.

Clones were read by immunoSEQ multiplex PCR, and TCRdb kept only the in-frame ones, dropping some. The sample carries tens of thousands of clones, approximately 92% recorded once. The clonotype was recovered from a human donor who received an intestinal transplant. This specimen consisted of unstimulated CD4+ T cells sorted from spleen or lymph node cells, obtained before intestinal transplant.

CDR3 nucleotides: TGTGCCAGCAGGGCCTGGGAAGGCCGCTCTGGAAACACCATATATTTT. Encoded protein: CASRAWEGRSGNTIYF. This chain links TRBV4-2 with TRBJ1-3; D unclear. CDR1 LGHNA and CDR2 YNFKEQ come from the germline V gene. The ends were cut back, 6 bases at V and 0 bases at J, with 15 bases in the middle. This CDR3 region has 16 residues.